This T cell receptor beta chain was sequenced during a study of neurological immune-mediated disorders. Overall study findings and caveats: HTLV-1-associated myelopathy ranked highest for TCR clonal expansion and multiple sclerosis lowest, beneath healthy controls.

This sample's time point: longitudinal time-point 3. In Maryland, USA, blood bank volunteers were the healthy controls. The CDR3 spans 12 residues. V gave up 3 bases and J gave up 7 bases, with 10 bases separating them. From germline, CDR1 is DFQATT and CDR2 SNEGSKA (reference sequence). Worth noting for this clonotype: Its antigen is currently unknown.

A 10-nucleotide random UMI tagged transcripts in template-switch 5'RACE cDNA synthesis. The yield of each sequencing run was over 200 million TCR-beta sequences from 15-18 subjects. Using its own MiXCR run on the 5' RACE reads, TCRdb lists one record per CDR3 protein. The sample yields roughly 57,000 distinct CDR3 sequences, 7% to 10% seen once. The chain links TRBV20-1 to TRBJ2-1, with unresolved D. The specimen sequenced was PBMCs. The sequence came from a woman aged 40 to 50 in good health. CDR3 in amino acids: CSASLDRNEQFF. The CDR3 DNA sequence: TGCAGTGCTAGTCTAGACCGAAATGAGCAGTTCTTC.